What follows are 31 T cell receptor beta chains derived from one specimen sequenced in a study of OX40 agonist ivuxolimab in advanced cancers. The table came from immunoSEQ multiplex PCR; TCRdb's copy has only in-frame clones and leaves some out. The table includes approximately 50,000 clones, 65% to 85% detected once. Sequenced here: CD4+ or CD8+ T cells sorted from blood, sampled in a trial of the OX40 agonist ivuxolimab. The source is an adult with an advanced solid tumor such as melanoma, head and neck, liver or kidney cancer.

A remark on this clone: Other nucleotide sequences from this sample produce the same CDR3. The J gene is TRBJ1-5, the V gene TRBV30; the D gene is possibly TRBD1 (6 bases). CDR1 is GTSNPN, CDR2 SVGIG, per germline (reference sequence). The CDR3 runs 13 residues. V was cut by 0 bases and J by 4 bases, with 7 bases left in between. CDR3 DNA: TGTGCCTGGAGTGTTCAGGGGAATCAGCCCCAGCATTTT. Translation gives CAWSVQGNQPQHF.

The J gene is TRBJ1-1, the V gene TRBV7-8; possibly TRBD1 for D (5 bases). Germline V lookup: CDR1 SGHVS, CDR2 FQNEAQ. V lost 5 bases and J lost 4, with 11 bases in between. The CDR3 contains 13 residues. DNA of the CDR3: TGTGCCAGCAGCCTGTCGGGGGGCACTGAAGCTTTCTTT. This gives the protein CASSLSGGTEAFF.

CDR3 in amino acids: CASSLEFGTSAPNEQFF. The CDR3 coding sequence is TGTGCCAGCAGCTTGGAGTTTGGGACTAGCGCTCCCAATGAGCAGTTCTTC. The rearrangement joins TRBV5-8 to TRBJ2-1; 10 bases line up with TRBD2. CDR1 and CDR2 from the germline V gene are SGHTS and YDEGEE. With 0 bases clipped from V and 6 bases from J, the junction kept 9 bases outside the gene matches. This CDR3 contains 17 residues.

This chain uses TRBV10-2 with TRBJ1-2; possible D gene TRBD1, 6 bases. This CDR3 comprises 14 residues. The germline V and J ends were trimmed by 8 bases and 2 bases, with 15 bases remaining between them. Looked up from germline, CDR1 is WSHSY and CDR2 is SAAADI. The CDR3 loop is CASLTGPTNYGYTF. The CDR3 nucleotides read TGCGCCAGCCTGACAGGACCAACCAACTATGGCTACACCTTC.

This chain links TRBV15 with TRBJ2-3, with 7 bases identical to TRBD1. CDR1 and CDR2 (germline): LNHNV, YYDKDF (reference sequence). This CDR3 is built from 15 residues. V shed 8 bases and J 4 bases; nucleotides not matched to a gene: 12. The CDR3 region is CATARGILGSDTQYF. Here the CDR3 DNA reads TGTGCCACCGCCAGGGGGATCCTAGGGTCAGATACGCAGTATTTT.

A single count supports this clone. J is TRBJ1-1 and V is TRBV6-5; D unresolved. The CDR3 is 13 amino acids. Trimming took 5 bases from V and 12 from J, leaving 19 bases between them. Germline V gene data show CDR1 as MNHEY and CDR2 as SVGAGI. The CDR3 DNA reads as TGTGCCAGCAGTGAAGCCTCCGAGGGCACGACTTTCTTT. As protein: CASSEASEGTTFF.

The genes are TRBV5-6 and TRBJ1-2; maybe TRBD1 (6 bases). The CDR3 consists of 15 residues. Trimming shortened V by 4 bases and J by 7 bases, and 20 bases separated the two germline ends. The germline V gene encodes CDR1 SGHDT and CDR2 YYEEEE. For the CDR3, the DNA is TGTGCCAGCAGCGCACAGGGAATTGGTCGGGCTGGCTACACCTTC. It is translated as CASSAQGIGRAGYTF.

This chain uses TRBV7-2 with TRBJ1-1; a weak D match, TRBD1 (6 bases). The V gene lost 3 bases and the J gene lost 12 bases, with 14 bases spanning the gap. Per germline, CDR1 SGHTA and CDR2 FQGNSA. This CDR3 comprises 12 residues. The CDR3 sequence is CASSLRGEGPFF. DNA of the CDR3: TGTGCCAGCAGCTTGAGGGGGGAAGGTCCTTTCTTT.

This rearrangement joins TRBV7-2 to TRBJ2-1; D perhaps matches TRBD2 (5 bases). CDR1 SGHTA and CDR2 FQGNSA come from the germline V gene. V was trimmed by 5 bases and J by 6 bases, leaving 14 bases between them. The CDR3 extends over 14 amino acids. This chain's CDR3 is CASSPRWRSNEQFF. In DNA, the CDR3 is TGTGCCAGCAGCCCTCGTTGGAGGTCCAATGAGCAGTTCTTC. The full variable domain, its missing parts supplied by reference TRBV7-2 and TRBJ2-1, is GAGVSQSPSNKVTEKGKDVELRCDPISGHTALYWYRQSLGQGLEFLIYFQGNSAPDKSGLPSDRFSAERTGGSVSTLTIQRTQQEDSAVYLCASSPRWRSNEQFFGPGTRLTVL.

V gene TRBV30 combines with J gene TRBJ2-3; no reliable D call. This CDR3 is built from 13 residues. Deletions cut 0 bases from V and 7 bases from J, with 11 bases between. CDR1 and CDR2 (germline): GTSNPN, SVGIG (reference sequence). This CDR3 reads CAWSVGAGNTQYF. CDR3 DNA: TGTGCCTGGAGTGTAGGTGCAGGTAATACGCAGTATTTT.

The chain uses TRBV7-8 and TRBJ2-2; D is uncertain. Germline CDR1 reads SGHVS; CDR2 reads FQNEAQ. CDR3 length: 13 amino acids. The V gene lost 4 bases and the J gene lost 2 bases, with 5 bases spanning the gap. The CDR3 nucleotides are TGTGCCAGCAGCTCGGTCAACACCGGGGAGCTGTTTTTT. This encodes CASSSVNTGELFF.

This sequence joins TRBV21-1 and TRBJ2-5; TRBD1, the D gene given by the table, was not confirmed from the DNA. TRBV21-1 is noted as a pseudogene. This CDR3 comprises 15 residues. CDR3 protein: CASSKPRDTKETQYF. The CDR3 DNA sequence: TGTGCCAGCAGCAAACCTCGGGACACTAAAGAGACCCAGTACTTC.

This chain uses TRBV7-6 with TRBJ2-3; 8 nucleotides match TRBD1. Germline loops: CDR1 SGHVS, CDR2 FNYEAQ. The junction had 8 bases not matched to a gene; V was cut back by 5 bases and J by 4 bases. This CDR3 has 15 residues. The CDR3 DNA reads as TGTGCCAGCAGCCCAGGGCAGGGGGCAGCAGATACGCAGTATTTT. Its translation: CASSPGQGAADTQYF. Full variable domain (rest looked up from reference TRBV7-6 and TRBJ2-3): GAGVSQSPRYKVTKRGQDVALRCDPISGHVSLYWYRQALGQGPEFLTYFNYEAQQDKSGLPNDRFSAERPEGSISTLTIQRTEQRDSAMYRCASSPGQGAADTQYFGPGTRLTVL.

V gene TRBV15 combines with J gene TRBJ2-1; perhaps TRBD2 as D (6 bases). The germline CDR1 and CDR2 sequences are LNHNV and YYDKDF (reference sequence). Between the trimmed V and J ends, which lost 0 bases and 3 bases, there was a span of 15 bases. CDR3 length: 17 amino acids. The CDR3 nucleotides read TGTGCCACCAGCAGAGATCGTGGGCTAGCGTACTACAATGAGCAGTTCTTC. It translates to CATSRDRGLAYYNEQFF.

This clone was detected once. The genes are TRBV6-5 and TRBJ1-2, with 9 bases matching TRBD1. Germline V gene lookup returns CDR1 MNHEY and CDR2 SVGAGI. With 5 bases clipped from V and 3 bases from J, the junction kept 4 bases outside the gene matches. The CDR3 runs 14 residues. The CDR3 region has the DNA TGTGCCAGCAGTGAAACAGGGGGCGACTATGGCTACACCTTC. This sequence encodes CASSETGGDYGYTF.

The chain uses TRBV5-4 and TRBJ2-5; maybe TRBD2 (6 bases). V was clipped by 3 bases and J by 5 bases, with 14 bases between them. Germline V gives CDR1 SGHNT, CDR2 YYREEE (reference sequence). This CDR3 contains 14 residues. The CDR3 bases are TGTGCCAGCAGCTCTCCGGGGGTTCGGGAGACCCAGTACTTC. Protein sequence: CASSSPGVRETQYF.

This chain joins TRBV28 and TRBJ2-5; 8 bases agree with TRBD1. J was trimmed by 5 bases and V by 7 bases; bases with no gene match: 12. Germline CDR1 reads MDHEN; CDR2 reads SYDVKM. The CDR3 contains 15 residues. CDR3 sequence (DNA): TGTGCCAGCAACTACCAGGGGGCAACCTGGGAGACCCAGTACTTC. It encodes CASNYQGATWETQYF.

The chain's CDR3 is CASSLTGSDTQYF. The CDR3 DNA follows: TGTGCCAGCAGCTTAACAGGGTCGGATACGCAGTATTTT. The rearrangement joins TRBV7-3 to TRBJ2-3, with D unclear. The CDR3 length is 13 residues. Germline assignment: CDR1 SGHTA and CDR2 FQGTGA. V lost 0 bases, J lost 6 bases, and 7 bases lay in between.

V and J are TRBV27 and TRBJ2-5, with TRBD2 matching 7 bases. After removal of 5 bases from V and 5 bases from J, the junction contained 11 bases not matched to a gene. This CDR3 comprises 15 residues. Germline CDR1 MNHEY, CDR2 SMNVEV (reference sequence). CDR3 coding DNA: TGTGCCAGCAGTCCGGGGATGCGGGGGTGGGAGACCCAGTACTTC. Its protein is CASSPGMRGWETQYF.

The chain uses TRBV9 and TRBJ2-7; 10 bases are a match to TRBD1. V shed 4 bases and J 4 bases; nucleotides not matched to a gene: 14. Germline CDR1 is SGDLS and CDR2 is YYNGEE. CDR3 length: 17 residues. This CDR3 reads CASSPDGTGVDYYEQYF. The CDR3 region has the DNA TGTGCCAGCAGCCCAGACGGGACAGGGGTTGATTATTACGAGCAGTACTTC.

In this sample, this clone turned up a few times. The CDR3 here is CASSSGGEETQYF. CDR3 nucleotide sequence: TGCGCCAGCAGCTCCGGGGGGGAAGAGACCCAGTACTTC. The chain combines TRBV5-1 with TRBJ2-5; 8 bases match TRBD2. J was trimmed by 3 bases and V by 3 bases; bases with no gene match: 1. The germline gives CDR1 SGHRS, CDR2 YFSETQ. This CDR3 is 13 amino acids long.

The V and J genes are TRBV25-1 and TRBJ1-5, with 7 bases aligning to TRBD1. Looked up from germline, CDR1 is MGHDK and CDR2 is SYGVNS. Trimming removed 4 bases from V and 4 bases from J; junction bases left unmatched: 4. The CDR3 length is 14 residues. CDR3 loop: CASSVGTENQPQHF. CDR3 bases: TGTGCCAGCAGTGTAGGGACAGAAAATCAGCCCCAGCATTTT.

The chain joins TRBV30 to TRBJ1-3; D may be TRBD1 (5 bases). The CDR3 length is 12 residues. Germline values: CDR1 GTSNPN, CDR2 SVGIG (reference sequence). Trimming took 4 bases from V and 4 from J, leaving 8 bases between them. The CDR3 DNA follows: TGTGCCTGGACAGGGTCAGGAAACACCATATATTTT. This sequence encodes CAWTGSGNTIYF. Full variable domain (outside the CDR3, taken from reference TRBV30 and TRBJ1-3): SQTIHQWPATLVQPVGSPLSLECTVEGTSNPNLYWYRQAAGRGLQLLFYSVGIGQISSEVPQNLSASRPQDRQFILSSKKLLLSDSGFYLCAWTGSGNTIYFGEGSWLTVV.

The chain recombines TRBV28 with TRBJ1-1; D is possibly TRBD1 (6 bases). Per germline, CDR1 MDHEN and CDR2 SYDVKM. This CDR3 comprises 14 residues. V gave up 6 bases and J gave up 4 bases, with 15 bases separating them. CDR3 in DNA: TGTGCCAGCAGACTACAGGGAGTGGGCACTGAAGCTTTCTTT. It codes for CASRLQGVGTEAFF.

The rearrangement uses TRBV10-3 and TRBJ1-5; D remains ambiguous. Trimming took off 2 bases at V and 5 bases at J, with 10 bases between the two ends. The CDR3 has 14 residues. Per germline, CDR1 ENHRY and CDR2 SYGVKD. The CDR3 here is CAISEGGRDQPQHF. CDR3 DNA sequence: TGTGCCATCAGTGAGGGAGGGCGAGATCAGCCCCAGCATTTT.

This clone was counted only a few times. The chain employs TRBV7-9 and TRBJ1-1; 8 bases align to TRBD1. CDR1 SEHNR and CDR2 FQNEAQ come from the germline V gene (reference sequence). The trim removed 5 bases at V and 1 base at J, leaving 3 bases unmatched. CDR3 size: 14 residues. The CDR3 nucleotides read TGTGCCAGCAGCGCTACAGGGGGGAACACTGAAGCTTTCTTT. Its translation: CASSATGGNTEAFF.

The chain uses TRBV6-6 and TRBJ1-5; no clear D gene. Germline V gives CDR1 MNHNY, CDR2 SVGAGI (reference sequence). Trimming shortened V by 3 bases and J by 1 base, and 4 bases separated the two germline ends. The CDR3 extends over 13 amino acids. CDR3 coding DNA: TGTGCCAGCAGTTATGGCAGCAATCAGCCCCAGCATTTT. It encodes CASSYGSNQPQHF.

This clone was seen just once. This rearrangement joins TRBV9 to TRBJ1-4; 7 nucleotides match TRBD1. The V gene's germline CDR1 is SGDLS and CDR2 YYNGEE. The CDR3 contains 18 residues. V shed 4 bases, J shed 2 bases, and the junction held 14 bases outside the gene matches. The CDR3 sequence is CASSKGPQDRSTNEKLFF. The DNA of the CDR3 is TGTGCCAGCAGCAAAGGCCCCCAGGACAGGTCGACTAATGAAAAACTGTTTTTT.

The chain carries TRBV6-1 and TRBJ1-3; D ambiguous. V was cut by 4 bases and J by 1 base, with 5 bases left in between. This CDR3 contains 13 residues. The V gene's germline CDR1 is MNHNS and CDR2 SASEGT. The CDR3 DNA follows: TGTGCCAGCAGTGCTAGGTCTGGAAACACCATATATTTT. Translated, it gives CASSARSGNTIYF.

This rearrangement joins TRBV14 to TRBJ1-3, with 8 bases lining up with TRBD1. V shed 0 bases and J 3 bases; nucleotides not matched to a gene: 4. Germline V gene sequence: CDR1 SGHDN, CDR2 FVKESK. The CDR3 sequence is 16 residues long. In nucleotides, the CDR3 is TGTGCCAGCAGCCAAGATGGGACAGGTTTTGGAAACACCATATATTTT. Translated: CASSQDGTGFGNTIYF.

This CDR3 reads CASSIKIQETQYF. CDR3 sequence (DNA): TGTGCCAGCAGCATCAAAATCCAAGAGACCCAGTACTTC. The rearrangement joins TRBV21-1 to TRBJ2-5; the table's D call of TRBD1 was not tested on the DNA. TRBV21-1 is assigned pseudogene status. The CDR3 totals 13 residues.